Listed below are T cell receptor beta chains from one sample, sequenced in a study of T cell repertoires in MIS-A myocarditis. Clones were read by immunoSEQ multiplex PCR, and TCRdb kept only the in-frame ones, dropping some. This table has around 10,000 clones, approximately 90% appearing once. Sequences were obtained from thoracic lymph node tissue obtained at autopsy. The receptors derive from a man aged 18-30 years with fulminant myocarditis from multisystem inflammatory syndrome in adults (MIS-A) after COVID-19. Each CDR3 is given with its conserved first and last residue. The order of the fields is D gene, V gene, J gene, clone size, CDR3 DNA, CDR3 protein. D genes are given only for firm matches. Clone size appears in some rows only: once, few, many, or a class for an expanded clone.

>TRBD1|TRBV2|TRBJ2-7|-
TGTGCCAGCAGCTTCCGGGACAGTTCCTACGAGCAGTACTTC
CASSFRDSSYEQYF
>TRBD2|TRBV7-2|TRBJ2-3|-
TGTGCCAGCAGCTTATCGACTAGCGGATATACTCTCACAGATACGCAGTATTTT
CASSLSTSGYTLTDTQYF
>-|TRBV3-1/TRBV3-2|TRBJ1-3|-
TGTGCCAGCAGCCAAGATCCCGGGACCGCGCCTGGAAACACCATATATTTT
CASSQDPGTAPGNTIYF
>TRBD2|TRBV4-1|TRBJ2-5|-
TGCGCCAGCAGCCAGCTGACTAGCGGGGGAGAGACCCAGTACTTC
CASSQLTSGGETQYF
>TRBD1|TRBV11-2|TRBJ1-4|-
TGTGCCAGCACCAAGGACAGGGGGACTCAAAAACTGTTTTTT
CASTKDRGTQKLFF
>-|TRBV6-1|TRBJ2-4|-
TGTGCCAGCAGTGAGACTAACGGGGCGTACTTC
CASSETNGAYF
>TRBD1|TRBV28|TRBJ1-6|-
TGTGCCAGCAGTTCAGGGGGGATTTATAATTCACCCCTCCACTTT
CASSSGGIYNSPLHF
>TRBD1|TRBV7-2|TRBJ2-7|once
TGTGCCAGCAGCCCCTGGGGAGACAGGGGCGCTTACGAGCAGTACTTC
CASSPWGDRGAYEQYF
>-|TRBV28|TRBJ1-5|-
TGTGCCAGCAGTTTGTTCCCCCCCCCTGCTTTT
CASSLFPPPAF
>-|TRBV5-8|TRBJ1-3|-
TGTGCCAGCAGCTCAGGCTTGACAGTTTCTGCTGGAAACACCATATATTTT
CASSSGLTVSAGNTIYF
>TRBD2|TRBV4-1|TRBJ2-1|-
TGCGCCAGCAGCCAGTCCGGGACTACCTACAATGAGCAGTTCTTC
CASSQSGTTYNEQFF
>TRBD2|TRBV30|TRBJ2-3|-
TGTGCCTGGATTCGGGCTAGCGGGACCCGGGATACGCAGTATTTT
CAWIRASGTRDTQYF
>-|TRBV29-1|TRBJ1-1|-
TGCAGCGTTTCGTGGGACATATCGGCTGAAGCTTTCTTT
CSVSWDISAEAFF
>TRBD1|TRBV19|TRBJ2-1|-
TGTGCCAGTAGTTCGGGACAGGGAAGGGACAATGAGCAGTTCTTC
CASSSGQGRDNEQFF
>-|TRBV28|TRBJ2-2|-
TGTGCCAGCAGCCTATCAAACACCGGGGAGCTGTTTTTT
CASSLSNTGELFF
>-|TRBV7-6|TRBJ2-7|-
TGTGCCAGCAGCTTAGCGGTGGAGGGCTTTTACGAGCAGTACTTC
CASSLAVEGFYEQYF